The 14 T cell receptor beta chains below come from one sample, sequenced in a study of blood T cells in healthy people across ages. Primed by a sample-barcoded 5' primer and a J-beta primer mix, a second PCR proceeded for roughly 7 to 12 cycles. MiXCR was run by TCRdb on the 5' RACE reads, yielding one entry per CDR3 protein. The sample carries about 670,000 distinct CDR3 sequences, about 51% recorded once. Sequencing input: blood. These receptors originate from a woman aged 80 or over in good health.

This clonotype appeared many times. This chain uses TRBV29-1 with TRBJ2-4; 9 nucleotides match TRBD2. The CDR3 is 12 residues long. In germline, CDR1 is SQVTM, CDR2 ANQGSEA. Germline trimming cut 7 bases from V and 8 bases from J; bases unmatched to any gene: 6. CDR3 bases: TGCAGCGCCGCGGGGGGGCCGGACATTCAGTACTTC. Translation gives CSAAGGPDIQYF.

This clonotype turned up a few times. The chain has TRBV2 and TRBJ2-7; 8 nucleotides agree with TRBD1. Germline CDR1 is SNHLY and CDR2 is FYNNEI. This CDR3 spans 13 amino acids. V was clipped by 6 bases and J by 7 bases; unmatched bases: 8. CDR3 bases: TGTGCCAGCAGCGAACAGGGGGTGGCGGAGCAGTACTTC. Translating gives CASSEQGVAEQYF.

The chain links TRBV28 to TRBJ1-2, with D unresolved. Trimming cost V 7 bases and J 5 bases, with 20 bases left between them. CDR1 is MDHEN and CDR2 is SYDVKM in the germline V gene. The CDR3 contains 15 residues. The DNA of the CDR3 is TGTGCCAGCAACCCTCGCCAGCGGCTACTGTATGGCTACACCTTC. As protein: CASNPRQRLLYGYTF.

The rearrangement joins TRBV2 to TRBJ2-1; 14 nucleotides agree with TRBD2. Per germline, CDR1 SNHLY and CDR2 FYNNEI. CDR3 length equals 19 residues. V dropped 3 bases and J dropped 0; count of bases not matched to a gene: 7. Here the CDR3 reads CASSDQTSGGALSYNEQFF. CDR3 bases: TGTGCCAGCAGTGATCAGACTAGCGGGGGGGCCCTCTCCTACAATGAGCAGTTCTTC.

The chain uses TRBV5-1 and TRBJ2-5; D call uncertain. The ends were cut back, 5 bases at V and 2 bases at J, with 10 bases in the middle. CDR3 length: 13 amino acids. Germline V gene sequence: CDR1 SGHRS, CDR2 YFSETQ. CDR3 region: CASRQGLQETQYF. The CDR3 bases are TGCGCCAGCAGACAAGGATTACAAGAGACCCAGTACTTC.

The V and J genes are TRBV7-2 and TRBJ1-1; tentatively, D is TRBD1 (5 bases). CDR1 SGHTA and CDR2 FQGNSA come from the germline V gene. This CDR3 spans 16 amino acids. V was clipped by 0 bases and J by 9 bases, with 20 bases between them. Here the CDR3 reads CASSLAGGSNPGQAFF. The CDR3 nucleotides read TGTGCCAGCAGCTTAGCGGGGGGGTCTAATCCGGGCCAAGCTTTCTTT.

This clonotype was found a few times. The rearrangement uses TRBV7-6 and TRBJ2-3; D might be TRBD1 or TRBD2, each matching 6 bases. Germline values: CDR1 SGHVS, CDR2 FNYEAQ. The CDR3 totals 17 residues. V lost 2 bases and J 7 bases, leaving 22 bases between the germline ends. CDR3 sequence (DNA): TGTGCCAGCAGCTTAAACGGCGGCAGGGGAGGTGGAAATACGCAGTATTTT. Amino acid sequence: CASSLNGGRGGGNTQYF.

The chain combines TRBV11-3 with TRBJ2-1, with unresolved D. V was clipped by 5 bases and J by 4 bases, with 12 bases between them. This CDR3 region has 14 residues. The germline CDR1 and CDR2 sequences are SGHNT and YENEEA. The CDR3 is CASSQTDGYNEQFF. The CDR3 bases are TGTGCCAGCAGCCAAACCGATGGTTACAATGAGCAGTTCTTC.

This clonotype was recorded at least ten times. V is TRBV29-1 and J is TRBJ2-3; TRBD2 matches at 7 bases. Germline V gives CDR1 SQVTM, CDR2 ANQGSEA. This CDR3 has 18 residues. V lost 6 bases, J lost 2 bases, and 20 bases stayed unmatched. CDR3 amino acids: CSVNGREGRDWSTDTQYF. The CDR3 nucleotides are TGCAGCGTGAACGGGAGAGAGGGGAGGGACTGGTCCACAGATACGCAGTATTTT.

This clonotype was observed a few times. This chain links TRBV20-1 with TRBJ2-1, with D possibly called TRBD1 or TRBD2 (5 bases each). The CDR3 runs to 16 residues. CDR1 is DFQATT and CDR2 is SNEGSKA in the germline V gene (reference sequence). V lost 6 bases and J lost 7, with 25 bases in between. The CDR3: CSAPRGRDPLGNEQFF. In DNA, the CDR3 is TGCAGTGCCCCTAGGGGTCGCGATCCACTAGGGAATGAGCAGTTCTTC.

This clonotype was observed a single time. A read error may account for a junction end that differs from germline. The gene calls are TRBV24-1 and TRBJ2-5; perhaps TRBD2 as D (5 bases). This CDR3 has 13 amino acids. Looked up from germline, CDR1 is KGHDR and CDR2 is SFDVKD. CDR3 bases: TGTGCCGCCAGTGAAGGCGGGCGTGAGACCCAGTACTTC. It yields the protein CAASEGGRETQYF.

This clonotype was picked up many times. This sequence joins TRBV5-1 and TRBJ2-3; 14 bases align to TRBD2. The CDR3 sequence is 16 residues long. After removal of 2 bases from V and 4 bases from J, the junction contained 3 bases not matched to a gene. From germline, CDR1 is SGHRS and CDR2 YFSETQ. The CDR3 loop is CASSFGTSGSADTQYF. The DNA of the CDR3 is TGCGCCAGCAGCTTCGGGACTAGCGGGAGCGCAGATACGCAGTATTTT.

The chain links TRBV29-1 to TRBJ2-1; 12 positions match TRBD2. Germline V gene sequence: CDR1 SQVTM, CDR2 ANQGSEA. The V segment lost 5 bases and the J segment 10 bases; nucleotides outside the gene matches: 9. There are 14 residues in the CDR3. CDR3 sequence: CSVSGTSGFWEQFF. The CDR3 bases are TGCAGCGTTTCCGGGACTAGCGGGTTCTGGGAGCAGTTCTTC.

In nucleotides, the CDR3 is TGTGCCAGCAGCTCCAAGACTAGCGGGGTTAACAATGAGCAGTTCTTC. This encodes CASSSKTSGVNNEQFF. The rearrangement joins TRBV6-6 to TRBJ2-1; 11 bases align to TRBD2. The J segment lost 5 bases and the V segment lost 6 bases, leaving 9 bases of the junction unmatched. CDR3 size: 16 residues. CDR1 is MNHNY, CDR2 SVGAGI, per germline (reference sequence).